This T cell receptor (beta chain) derives from a study of OX40 agonist ivuxolimab in advanced cancers. Looking at the study overall: Ivuxolimab was an agonistic, fully human IgG2 monoclonal antibody directed against OX40 (CD134), a costimulatory receptor. Intravenous ivuxolimab was administered to patients every 2 weeks at six dose levels: 0.01, 0.1, 0.3, 1.5, 3 and 10 mg/kg. Among the approximately 50 dose-escalation patients, about 19 had hepatocellular carcinoma, around 15 melanoma, 9 renal cell carcinoma and 9 head and neck cancer. In the dose-escalation cohort, more than 80% of patients were male, and the mean age was 60 years with a range of roughly 20 to 80. Prior anti-PD-1, anti-PD-L1 or anti-CTLA-4 therapy was permitted, and approximately 40% of dose-escalation patients had received checkpoint inhibitors. Partial responses occurred in three dose-escalation patients: two with cutaneous melanoma and one with hepatocellular carcinoma. Peripheral TCRbeta sequencing was intended to test whether TCR sequence diversity was altered and clonal T-cell expansion was caused by ivuxolimab. The monotherapy dose-escalation portion (N ≈ 50 patients) of the phase I ivuxolimab trial is reported in the paper. Results and caveats for the whole study, not just this receptor: In the 0.1-3.0 mg/kg groups, partial responders had among the lowest normalized peripheral clonal expansion, particularly in CD8+ T cells. Antigen specificity was not determined for the clonally expanded peripheral T cells. On average, CD8+ T cells showed more expanded clones than CD4+ T cells after ivuxolimab. At doses from 0.1 to 3.0 mg/kg, clonal expansion was seen in both CD4+ and CD8+ blood T cells between baseline and week 6. Low levels of normalized T-cell clonal expansion were also shown by some nonresponding patients.

For sequencing of the TCRbeta CDR3 region, genomic DNA was extracted from the sorted cells. TCRbeta CDR3 regions were sequenced using the immunoSEQ Assay. TCRdb retrieved this table from immuneACCESS and kept in-frame rearrangements only. Not all clones are present; in checked studies, unresolved V genes account for under half, and no reason is known for the remainder. Across this sample there are nearly 55,000 clones, with 80% to 90% seen only once. The ten largest clones add up to 1% to 1.5% of the sample. Patients with a history of autoimmune disease or receiving systemic immunosuppression were excluded from the trial. Peripheral blood for TCR sequencing was collected from all dose cohorts at baseline, on cycle 4 day 1, and on cycle 7 day 1. The samples were taken from a phase I, first-in-human, multicenter, open-label dose-escalation trial of ivuxolimab. The trial enrolled adults with locally advanced or metastatic head and neck squamous cell, hepatocellular, melanoma or renal cell carcinoma. CD4+ and CD8+ T cells were sorted separately from peripheral blood before TCR sequencing.

According to the germline V gene, CDR1 reads MDHEN and CDR2 reads SYDVKM. V ends up 5 bases short and J 9 bases short, with an unmatched junction base count of 14. From the cysteine up to the phenylalanine, the CDR3 has a length of 17 residues. Only the CDR3 part of the read is kept: 51 bases, read in frame from the first base. On this clone itself: Its antigen target is currently unknown. Within one base of it there is no much larger clone, and no base qualities were kept.

The TCR was taken from an adult with an advanced solid tumor such as melanoma, head and neck, liver or kidney cancer. The material was CD4+ or CD8+ T cells sorted from blood, obtained in a trial of the OX40 agonist ivuxolimab. The rearrangement joined TRBV28 to TRBJ2-1, with 12 bases aligning to TRBD2. For the CDR3, the sequence is CASSDPRTSGKIGEQFF. The nucleotides read TGTGCCAGCAGTGACCCCCGGACTAGCGGGAAGATCGGTGAGCAGTTCTTC.